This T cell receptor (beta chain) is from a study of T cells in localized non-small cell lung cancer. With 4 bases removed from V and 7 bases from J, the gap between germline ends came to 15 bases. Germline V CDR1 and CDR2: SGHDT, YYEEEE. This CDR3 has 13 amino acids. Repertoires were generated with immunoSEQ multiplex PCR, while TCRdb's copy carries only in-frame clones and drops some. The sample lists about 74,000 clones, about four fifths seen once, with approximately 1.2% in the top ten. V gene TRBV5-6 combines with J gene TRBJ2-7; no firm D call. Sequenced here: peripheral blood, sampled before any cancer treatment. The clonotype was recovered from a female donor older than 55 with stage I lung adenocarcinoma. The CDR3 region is CASSRTAQGEQYF. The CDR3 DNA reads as TGTGCCAGCAGCCGGACCGCCCAAGGAGAGCAGTACTTC.